The 32 T cell receptor beta chains presented below share a single source sample, sequenced in a study of Tregs in tolerant kidney transplant recipients. TCRdb's copy holds only in-frame clones and misses some; the assay was immunoSEQ multiplex PCR. The sample lists tens of thousands of clones, just over 90% seen once, with roughly 5% in the top ten. Sequencing was performed on CD8+ T cells from blood. Every receptor here comes from a human donor in good health.

The DNA for the CDR3 is TGTGCCTCCAAGGACCGTTTCTACGAGCAGTACTTC. Its protein product is CASKDRFYEQYF. The J gene is TRBJ2-7, the V gene TRBV30; D gene unclear. This CDR3 spans 12 amino acids. Germline CDR1 reads GTSNPN; CDR2 reads SVGIG (reference sequence). V was pared by 7 bases and J by 3 bases, with 13 bases between.

The chain is built from TRBV27 and TRBJ2-7, with TRBD1 matching 7 bases. Germline trimming cut 3 bases from V and 1 base from J; bases unmatched to any gene: 0. Germline assignment: CDR1 MNHEY and CDR2 SMNVEV (reference sequence). The CDR3 totals 13 residues. The CDR3 DNA sequence: TGTGCCAGCAGTTTGACAGGGTCCTACGAGCAGTACTTC. Its protein product is CASSLTGSYEQYF.

This chain joins TRBV7-9 and TRBJ1-2, with TRBD1 matching over 7 bases. The V gene end was trimmed by 5 bases and the J gene end by 4 bases; junction bases not matched to a gene: 4. The CDR3 runs to 13 residues. CDR1 and CDR2 from the germline V gene are SEHNR and FQNEAQ (reference sequence). DNA of the CDR3: TGTGCCAGCAGCCATGACAGGGTCTATGGCTACACCTTC. Protein: CASSHDRVYGYTF.

The chain employs TRBV19 and TRBJ2-3; the D gene is possibly TRBD1 (6 bases). The germline V and J ends were trimmed by 3 bases and 3 bases, with 16 bases remaining between them. Germline CDR1 and CDR2: LNHDA and SQIVND (reference sequence). The CDR3 contains 16 residues. CDR3 DNA: TGTGCCAGTAGTATCCCCTCACAGGGTTGGACAGATACGCAGTATTTT. Its translation is CASSIPSQGWTDTQYF.

The rearrangement joins TRBV6-1 to TRBJ2-5, with 7 positions matching TRBD1. Germline assignment: CDR1 MNHNS and CDR2 SASEGT. The CDR3 has 15 amino acids. V gave up 3 bases and J gave up 2 bases; unmatched junction bases: 6. The CDR3 region is CASSEISGQQETQYF. In DNA, the CDR3 is TGTGCCAGCAGTGAGATCTCGGGACAGCAAGAGACCCAGTACTTC.

The chain recombines TRBV7-8 with TRBJ1-2; TRBD1 is a possible D gene (6 bases). V shed 0 bases and J shed 4 bases, with 18 bases lying between them. Germline CDR1 is SGHVS and CDR2 is FQNEAQ. The CDR3 runs to 17 residues. CDR3 in amino acids: CASSLAHGTGSSYGYTF. In nucleotides, the CDR3 is TGTGCCAGCAGCTTAGCACACGGAACAGGGTCTAGCTATGGCTACACCTTC. Complete variable domain (other parts from reference TRBV7-8 and TRBJ1-2): GAGVSQSPRYKVAKRGQDVALRCDPISGHVSLFWYQQALGQGPEFLTYFQNEAQLDKSGLPSDRFFAERPEGSVSTLKIQRTQQEDSAVYLCASSLAHGTGSSYGYTFGSGTRLTVV.

The chain has TRBV4-2 and TRBJ2-7; TRBD1 agrees at 10 bases. The CDR3 is made up of 16 amino acids. V shed 0 bases, J shed 2 bases, and the junction held 4 bases outside the gene matches. CDR1 is LGHNA, CDR2 YNFKEQ, per germline. CDR3 in amino acids: CASSQDQGQGTYEQYF. CDR3 bases: TGTGCCAGCAGCCAAGACCAGGGACAGGGGACCTACGAGCAGTACTTC.

The rearrangement joins TRBV18 to TRBJ2-1; 11 bases align to TRBD2. After removal of 6 bases from V and 7 bases from J, the junction contained 8 bases not matched to a gene. Germline-derived CDR1 and CDR2 are KGHSH and LQKENI. The CDR3 totals 15 residues. CDR3 nucleotides: TGTGCCAGCTCCCTGGGACTAGCGGCGATTAATGAGCAGTTCTTC. It yields the protein CASSLGLAAINEQFF.

This clone was detected once. V and J are TRBV19 and TRBJ2-3; 9 bases line up with TRBD2. This CDR3 has 15 amino acids. V gave up 6 bases and J gave up 4 bases; unmatched junction bases: 8. Germline values: CDR1 LNHDA, CDR2 SQIVND (reference sequence). The CDR3 is CASSSPLAGPDTQYF. Here the CDR3 DNA reads TGTGCCAGTAGCTCTCCACTAGCGGGCCCAGATACGCAGTATTTT.

V usage is TRBV27 and J usage is TRBJ1-1, with 7 bases that match TRBD1. V gave up 0 bases and J gave up 7 bases; unmatched junction bases: 5. The CDR3 runs 14 residues. Germline CDR1 reads MNHEY; CDR2 reads SMNVEV (reference sequence). CDR3 nucleotides: TGTGCCAGCAGTTTATCTAGGGGGCCGTTTGAAGCTTTCTTT. It is translated as CASSLSRGPFEAFF.

J is TRBJ1-6 and V is TRBV6-1, with a weak D call TRBD1 (6 bases). The CDR3 has 15 amino acids. CDR1 and CDR2 (germline): MNHNS, SASEGT. Trimming shortened V by 6 bases and J by 5 bases, and 14 bases separated the two germline ends. This CDR3 is CASSRGGGDNSPLHF. As DNA, the CDR3 is TGTGCCAGCAGCAGGGGTGGGGGTGATAATTCACCCCTCCACTTT.

J is TRBJ2-1 and V is TRBV29-1, with 7 bases aligning to TRBD1. Germline trimming cut 0 bases from V and 8 bases from J; bases unmatched to any gene: 10. The CDR3 contains 15 residues. Germline CDR1 SQVTM, CDR2 ANQGSEA. CDR3 in amino acids: CSVEDRAGGWDEQFF. The CDR3 DNA reads as TGCAGCGTTGAAGATAGGGCAGGGGGTTGGGATGAGCAGTTCTTC.

The CDR3 here is CASSLATSGRGYNEQFF. The CDR3 region has the DNA TGTGCCAGCAGTTTAGCGACTAGCGGGAGAGGTTACAATGAGCAGTTCTTC. V is TRBV27 and J is TRBJ2-1; 12 bases agree with TRBD2. V dropped 2 bases and J dropped 4; count of bases not matched to a gene: 6. Germline loops: CDR1 MNHEY, CDR2 SMNVEV (reference sequence). CDR3 length: 17 amino acids.

J is TRBJ2-7 and V is TRBV27, with 7 bases aligning to TRBD2. Germline CDR1 and CDR2: MNHEY and SMNVEV (reference sequence). The CDR3 sequence is 14 residues long. V lost 4 bases and J lost 4; bases outside the gene matches: 7. In DNA, the CDR3 is TGTGCCAGCAGTTCAGATCTAGCGGTTTACGAGCAGTACTTC. It encodes CASSSDLAVYEQYF.

This sequence joins TRBV6-5 and TRBJ1-2, with 9 bases identical to TRBD1. This CDR3 spans 15 amino acids. V trimming: 8 bases; J trimming: 6 bases; junction bases outside the gene matches: 13. Germline V CDR1 and CDR2: MNHEY, SVGAGI. CDR3 in DNA: TGTGCCAGCTGGGGACCGGGGACAGGGATCGATGGCTACACCTTC. This gives the protein CASWGPGTGIDGYTF.

The rearrangement joins TRBV10-3 to TRBJ1-5; perhaps TRBD1 as D (5 bases). The V end lost 7 bases, the J end lost 3 bases, and 13 bases lay between the germline ends. CDR1 and CDR2 from the germline V gene are ENHRY and SYGVKD. The CDR3 runs to 14 residues. CDR3 nucleotide sequence: TGTGCCATCACGGGGGAGTCCTACAATCAGCCCCAGCATTTT. Its protein is CAITGESYNQPQHF.

The chain couples TRBV30 to TRBJ2-5, with 8 bases lining up with TRBD1. Germline V gene sequence: CDR1 GTSNPN, CDR2 SVGIG (reference sequence). V shed 2 bases and J 4 bases; nucleotides not matched to a gene: 9. The CDR3 extends over 15 amino acids. CDR3 sequence reads: CAWSPIGQGVETQYF. As DNA, the CDR3 is TGTGCCTGGAGTCCCATCGGACAGGGAGTAGAGACCCAGTACTTC.

The chain couples TRBV9 to TRBJ2-3; D gene uncertain. CDR1 is SGDLS and CDR2 is YYNGEE in the germline V gene. Trimming took 0 bases from V and 2 from J, leaving 10 bases between them. This CDR3 is built from 15 residues. The CDR3 nucleotides read TGTGCCAGCAGCGTAGAACATACCCCCACAGATACGCAGTATTTT. Translating gives CASSVEHTPTDTQYF.

The chain links TRBV5-1 to TRBJ2-1; no clear D. The CDR3 covers 15 residues. CDR1 SGHRS and CDR2 YFSETQ come from the germline V gene. Trimming took off 4 bases at V and 0 bases at J, with 11 bases between the two ends. The CDR3 nucleotides are TGCGCCAGCAGCCCGTTAGTTCTCTCCTACAATGAGCAGTTCTTC. The encoded protein is CASSPLVLSYNEQFF.

The V call is TRBV2, the J call TRBJ1-1; 7 positions agree with TRBD1. CDR3 length: 12 residues. With V trimmed by 8 bases and J by 5 bases, 5 bases remained unmatched. CDR1 and CDR2 from the germline V gene are SNHLY and FYNNEI. The CDR3 coding sequence is TGTGCCAGCCCAGGGGGAAGGACTGAAGCTTTCTTT. Amino acids: CASPGGRTEAFF. Filled out from reference TRBV2 and TRBJ1-1, the complete variable domain reads EPEVTQTPSHQVTQMGQEVILRCVPISNHLYFYWYRQILGQKVEFLVSFYNNEISEKSEIFDDQFSVERPDGSNFTLKIRSTKLEDSAMYFCASPGGRTEAFFGQGTRLTVV.

The chain couples TRBV4-1 to TRBJ1-5; 7 bases match TRBD1. The CDR3 spans 15 residues. V lost 2 bases to trimming and J lost 5 bases; unmatched junction nucleotides: 6. The germline V gene encodes CDR1 MGHRA and CDR2 YSYEKL. The CDR3 sequence is CASSQRQGSDQPQHF. CDR3 sequence (DNA): TGCGCCAGCAGCCAACGACAGGGTTCCGATCAGCCCCAGCATTTT.

V and J are TRBV5-1 and TRBJ2-5; the match to TRBD1 covers 10 bases. The CDR3 extends over 17 amino acids. Germline V gene data show CDR1 as SGHRS and CDR2 as YFSETQ. V shed 1 base and J 3 bases; nucleotides not matched to a gene: 9. In DNA form, the CDR3 reads TGCGCCAGCAGCTTGCCCGAGACAGGGGGCCCGAAAGAGACCCAGTACTTC. It specifies CASSLPETGGPKETQYF.

The chain combines TRBV19 with TRBJ2-1; 10 nucleotides match TRBD2. This CDR3 contains 14 residues. The ends lost 9 bases at V and 2 bases at J; junction bases unmatched: 4. Germline CDR1 and CDR2: LNHDA and SQIVND (reference sequence). The CDR3 DNA sequence: TGTGCCAGCCAACTAGCGGGGACCTACAATGAGCAGTTCTTC. This encodes CASQLAGTYNEQFF.

CDR3 loop: CATSPQGYEQYF. The CDR3 DNA reads as TGTGCCACCAGTCCACAGGGCTACGAGCAGTACTTC. V usage is TRBV15 and J usage is TRBJ2-7, with D perhaps TRBD1 (6 bases). V gave up 6 bases and J gave up 3 bases, with 9 bases separating them. The length of the CDR3 is 12 residues. CDR1 and CDR2 from the germline V gene are LNHNV and YYDKDF (reference sequence).

The chain joins TRBV6-1 to TRBJ2-1; D is undetermined. V lost 7 bases, J lost 3 bases, and 16 bases lay in between. Germline V CDR1 and CDR2: MNHNS, SASEGT. The CDR3 extends over 15 amino acids. CDR3 DNA sequence: TGTGCCAGCATTCCGGGTAGGGCCCTCTACAATGAGCAGTTCTTC. It yields the protein CASIPGRALYNEQFF.

The gene calls are TRBV27 and TRBJ2-2; TRBD1 matches 9 bases. The CDR3 is 16 residues long. CDR1 is MNHEY and CDR2 is SMNVEV in the germline V gene (reference sequence). V shed 1 base, J shed 4 bases, and the junction held 4 bases outside the gene matches. The CDR3 nucleotides read TGTGCCAGCAGTTTATACAGGGGGCTAGGCACCGGGGAGCTGTTTTTT. It is translated as CASSLYRGLGTGELFF.

The CDR3 sequence is CASSAPGYEQYF. The CDR3, as DNA: TGTGCCAGCTCGGCCCCCGGCTACGAGCAGTACTTC. The J gene is TRBJ2-7, the V gene TRBV6-1; D call uncertain. The CDR3 has 12 residues. The V end lost 8 bases, the J end lost 3 bases, and 11 bases lay between the germline ends. CDR1 is MNHNS and CDR2 is SASEGT in the germline V gene.

V and J are TRBV6-1 and TRBJ2-7; 8 bases are shared with TRBD1. The CDR3 has 14 residues. V lost 8 bases and J lost 4; bases outside the gene matches: 10. Germline V lookup: CDR1 MNHNS, CDR2 SASEGT. The CDR3 region has the DNA TGTGCCAGCGGACAGGGTAAAGGGGCTTACGAGCAGTACTTC. Translating gives CASGQGKGAYEQYF.

This chain uses TRBV11-2 with TRBJ2-7, with D perhaps TRBD1 or TRBD2 (5 bases each). The V end was cut by 1 base, the J end by 3 bases, with 13 bases between. Germline V lookup: CDR1 SGHAT, CDR2 FQNNGV. This CDR3 contains 15 residues. In DNA form, the CDR3 reads TGTGCCAGCAGCTTAGGTGCAGGGAGAAACTACGAGCAGTACTTC. Translation gives CASSLGAGRNYEQYF. Full variable domain (rest looked up from reference TRBV11-2 and TRBJ2-7): EAGVAQSPRYKIIEKRQSVAFWCNPISGHATLYWYQQILGQGPKLLIQFQNNGVVDDSQLPKDRFSAERLKGVDSTLKIQPAKLEDSAVYLCASSLGAGRNYEQYFGPGTRLTVT.

This chain joins TRBV27 and TRBJ1-2, with TRBD1 matching 8 bases. Germline V gives CDR1 MNHEY, CDR2 SMNVEV (reference sequence). This CDR3 has 14 amino acids. V gave up 6 bases and J gave up 2 bases; unmatched junction bases: 5. The CDR3 region is CASRITGGNYGYTF. As DNA, the CDR3 is TGTGCCAGCAGGATCACAGGGGGAAACTATGGCTACACCTTC.

This chain connects TRBV6-5 to TRBJ1-2; possible D gene TRBD1, 5 bases. CDR1 MNHEY and CDR2 SVGAGI come from the germline V gene. The germline V and J ends were trimmed by 1 base and 6 bases, with 18 bases remaining between them. This CDR3 region has 16 residues. Written as DNA, the CDR3 is TGTGCCAGCAGTTACTGGGCAAGCCAGGGCCACCATGGCTACACCTTC. Its translation: CASSYWASQGHHGYTF.

The rearrangement uses TRBV10-3 and TRBJ2-7; D unresolved. V dropped 8 bases and J dropped 4 bases, with 9 bases sitting between them. There are 11 residues in the CDR3. Germline V CDR1 and CDR2: ENHRY, SYGVKD. CDR3 DNA: TGTGCCATCGCAGGTGGGTACGAGCAGTACTTC. Translation gives CAIAGGYEQYF.